Sequencing of this TCR beta chain was carried out in a study of blood T cell repertoires in COVID-19. About the research overall: From T cells, B-cell-depleted T cells, or PBMCs came the material, which was cDNA or gDNA.

The V and J ends lost 6 bases and 2 bases, in that order; junction bases with no gene match: 14. This CDR3 comprises 20 residues. CDR1 and CDR2 from the germline V gene are SGHVS and FQNEAQ. Study processing details: From reference gene primer amplification, estimates of nucleated cell counts were derived. TCRdb's copy holds only in-frame clones and misses some; the assay was immunoSEQ multiplex PCR. The DNA gave D and trimming, while V, J and clone size come from that table. The data show more than 350,000 clones, about 88% seen once. This sequence joins TRBV7-8 and TRBJ2-4, with TRBD2 matching 15 bases. This sequence was found in a woman aged 18-35 years who had been exposed to COVID-19. The sequenced sample consisted of PBMCs or T cells enriched from blood (not recorded which). CDR3 nucleotide sequence: TGTGCCAGCAGTCCATTAAGGACTAGCGGGAGGGGAGAAACCAAAAACATTCAGTACTTC. Amino acid sequence: CASSPLRTSGRGETKNIQYF. Full variable domain (outside the CDR3, taken from reference TRBV7-8 and TRBJ2-4): GAGVSQSPRYKVAKRGQDVALRCDPISGHVSLFWYQQALGQGPEFLTYFQNEAQLDKSGLPSDRFFAERPEGSVSTLKIQRTQQEDSAVYLCASSPLRTSGRGETKNIQYFGAGTRLSVL.